This TCR beta chain was sequenced for a study of T cell responses to AZD1222 COVID-19 vaccine. Comment on this clone: The antigen is not known.

This CDR3 has 16 residues. TCRdb keeps only in-frame clones here, not all; method: immunoSEQ multiplex PCR. Of around 76,000 clones listed, less than 90% were seen once; the top ten hold 8% to 10%. General study results and limits: Clonal diversity was possibly underestimated, and white British individuals and females predominated among donors.

The sequenced sample was peripheral blood, obtained on day 0 of AZD1222 vaccination. The clonotype comes from an adult in good health. This chain uses TRBV21-1 with TRBJ1-5; no check of the table's D call, TRBD1, against the DNA was made. TRBV21-1 is marked as a pseudogene. CDR3 DNA: TGTGCCAGCAGCAACCGTCGACAGGGCGGCAATCAGCCCCAGCATTTT. This sequence encodes CASSNRRQGGNQPQHF.